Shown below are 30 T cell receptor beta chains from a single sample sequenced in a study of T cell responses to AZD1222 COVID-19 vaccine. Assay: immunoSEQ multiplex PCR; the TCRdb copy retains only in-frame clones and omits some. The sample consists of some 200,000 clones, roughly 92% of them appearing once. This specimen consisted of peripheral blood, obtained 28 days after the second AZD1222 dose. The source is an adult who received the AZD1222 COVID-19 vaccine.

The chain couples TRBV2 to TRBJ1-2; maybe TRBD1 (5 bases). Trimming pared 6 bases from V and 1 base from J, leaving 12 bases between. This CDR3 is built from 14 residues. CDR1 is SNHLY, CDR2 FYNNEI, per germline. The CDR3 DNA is TGTGCCAGCAGCATACACAGGAATAACTATGGCTACACCTTC. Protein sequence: CASSIHRNNYGYTF.

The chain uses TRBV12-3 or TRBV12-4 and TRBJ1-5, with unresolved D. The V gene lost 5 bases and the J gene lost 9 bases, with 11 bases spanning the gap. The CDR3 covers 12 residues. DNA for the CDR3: TGTGCCAGCAGTGGGCCCAAGGCGCCCCAGCATTTT. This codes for CASSGPKAPQHF.

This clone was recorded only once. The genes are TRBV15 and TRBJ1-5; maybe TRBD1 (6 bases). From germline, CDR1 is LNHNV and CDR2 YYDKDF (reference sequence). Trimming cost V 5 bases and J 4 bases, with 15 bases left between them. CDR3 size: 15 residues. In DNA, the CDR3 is TGTGCCACCAGCCACCCAGGGGAAAGTAATCAGCCCCAGCATTTT. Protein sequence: CATSHPGESNQPQHF.

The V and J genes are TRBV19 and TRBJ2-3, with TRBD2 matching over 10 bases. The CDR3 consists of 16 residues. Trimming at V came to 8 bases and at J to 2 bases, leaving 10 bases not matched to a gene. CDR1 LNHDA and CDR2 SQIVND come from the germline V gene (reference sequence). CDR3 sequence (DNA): TGTGCCAGTCCCCCCCTAGCGGGGGAGACCACAGATACGCAGTATTTT. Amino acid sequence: CASPPLAGETTDTQYF.

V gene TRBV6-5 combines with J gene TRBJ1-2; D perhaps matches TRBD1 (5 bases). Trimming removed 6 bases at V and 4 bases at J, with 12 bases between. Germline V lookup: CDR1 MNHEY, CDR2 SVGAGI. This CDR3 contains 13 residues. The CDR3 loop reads CASSTRGGYGYTF. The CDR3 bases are TGTGCCAGCAGCACCCGGGGGGGCTATGGCTACACCTTC.

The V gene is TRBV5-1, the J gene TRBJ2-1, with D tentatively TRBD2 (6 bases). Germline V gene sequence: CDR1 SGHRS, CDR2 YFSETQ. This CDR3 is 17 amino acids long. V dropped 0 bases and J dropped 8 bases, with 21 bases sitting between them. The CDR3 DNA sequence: TGCGCCAGCAGCTTGGGAGTCGGGGGTCACGAGGTGGATGAGCAGTTCTTC. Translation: CASSLGVGGHEVDEQFF.

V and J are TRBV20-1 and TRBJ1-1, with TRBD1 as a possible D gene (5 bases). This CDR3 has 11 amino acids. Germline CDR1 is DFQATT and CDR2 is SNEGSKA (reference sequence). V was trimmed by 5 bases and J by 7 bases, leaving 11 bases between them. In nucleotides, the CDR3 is TGCAGTGCTCGCCTGACAGTTGAAGCTTTCTTT. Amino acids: CSARLTVEAFF.

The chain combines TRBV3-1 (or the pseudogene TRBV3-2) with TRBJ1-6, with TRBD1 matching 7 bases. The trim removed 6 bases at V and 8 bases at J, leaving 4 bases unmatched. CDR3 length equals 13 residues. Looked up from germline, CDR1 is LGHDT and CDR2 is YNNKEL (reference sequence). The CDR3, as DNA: TGTGCCAGCAGAACTACAGGGGATTCACCCCTCCACTTT. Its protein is CASRTTGDSPLHF.

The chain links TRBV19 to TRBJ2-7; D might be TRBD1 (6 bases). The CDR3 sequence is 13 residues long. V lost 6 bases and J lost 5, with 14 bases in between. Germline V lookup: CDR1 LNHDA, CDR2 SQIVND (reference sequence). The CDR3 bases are TGTGCCAGTAGAGACAGGATTGGAAACGAGCAGTACTTC. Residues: CASRDRIGNEQYF. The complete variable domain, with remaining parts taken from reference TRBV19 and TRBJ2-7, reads DGGITQSPKYLFRKEGQNVTLSCEQNLNHDAMYWYRQDPGQGLRLIYYSQIVNDFQKGDIAEGYSVSREKKESFPLTVTSAQKNPTAFYLCASRDRIGNEQYFGPGTRLTVT.

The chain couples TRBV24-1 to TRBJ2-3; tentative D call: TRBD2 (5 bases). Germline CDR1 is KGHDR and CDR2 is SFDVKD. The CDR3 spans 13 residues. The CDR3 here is CARNRRSADTQYF. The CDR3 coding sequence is TGTGCGAGGAATAGGAGGAGTGCAGATACGCAGTATTTT.

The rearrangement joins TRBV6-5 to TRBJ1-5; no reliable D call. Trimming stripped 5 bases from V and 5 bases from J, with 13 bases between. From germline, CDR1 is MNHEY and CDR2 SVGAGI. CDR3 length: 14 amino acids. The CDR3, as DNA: TGTGCCAGCAGTCCGGACGGCCGACATCAGCCCCAGCATTTT. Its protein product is CASSPDGRHQPQHF.

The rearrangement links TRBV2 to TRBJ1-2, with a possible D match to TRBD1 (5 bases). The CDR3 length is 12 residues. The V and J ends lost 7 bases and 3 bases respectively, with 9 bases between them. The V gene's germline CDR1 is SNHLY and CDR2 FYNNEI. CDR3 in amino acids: CASIGGDYGYTF. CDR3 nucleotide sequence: TGTGCCAGCATCGGGGGGGACTATGGCTACACCTTC.

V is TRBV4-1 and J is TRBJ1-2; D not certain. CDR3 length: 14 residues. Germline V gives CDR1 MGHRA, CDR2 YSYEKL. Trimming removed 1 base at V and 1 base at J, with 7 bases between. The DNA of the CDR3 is TGCGCCAGCAGCCAAGGAGCGGTTAACTATGGCTACACCTTC. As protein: CASSQGAVNYGYTF.

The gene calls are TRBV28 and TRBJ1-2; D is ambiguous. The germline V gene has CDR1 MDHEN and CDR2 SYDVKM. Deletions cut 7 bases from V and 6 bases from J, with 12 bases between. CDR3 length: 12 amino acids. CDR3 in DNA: TGTGCCAGCACCACGGAAGGACATGGCTACACCTTC. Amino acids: CASTTEGHGYTF.

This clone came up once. CDR3 in amino acids: CASLRVNTEAFF. The CDR3 DNA reads as TGTGCCAGCTTGAGGGTGAACACTGAAGCTTTCTTT. This chain links TRBV5-6 with TRBJ1-1; D is uncertain. The ends were cut back, 7 bases at V and 0 bases at J, with 7 bases in the middle. This CDR3 region has 12 residues. Looked up from germline, CDR1 is SGHDT and CDR2 is YYEEEE.

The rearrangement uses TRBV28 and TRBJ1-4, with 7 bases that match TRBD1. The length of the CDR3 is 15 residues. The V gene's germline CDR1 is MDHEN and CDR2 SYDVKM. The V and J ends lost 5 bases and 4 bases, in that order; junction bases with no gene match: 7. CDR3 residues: CASSEPGGSNEKLFF. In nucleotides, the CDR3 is TGTGCCAGCAGTGAACCAGGGGGGAGTAATGAAAAACTGTTTTTT.

The CDR3 is CASSMDRGNTEAFF. The CDR3 DNA is TGTGCCAGTAGTATGGACAGAGGGAACACTGAAGCTTTCTTT. The chain combines TRBV19 with TRBJ1-1, with D maybe TRBD1 (6 bases). Germline V CDR1 and CDR2: LNHDA, SQIVND (reference sequence). This CDR3 has 14 amino acids. Trimming removed 3 bases from V and 1 base from J, with 9 bases in between.

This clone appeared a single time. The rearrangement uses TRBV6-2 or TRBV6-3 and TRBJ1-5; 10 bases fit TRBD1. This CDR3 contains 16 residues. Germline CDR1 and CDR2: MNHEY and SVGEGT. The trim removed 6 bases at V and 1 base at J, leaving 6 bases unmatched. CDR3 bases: TGTGCCAGCAGCCAGAGACAGGGGGCGAGCAATCAGCCCCAGCATTTT. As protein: CASSQRQGASNQPQHF.

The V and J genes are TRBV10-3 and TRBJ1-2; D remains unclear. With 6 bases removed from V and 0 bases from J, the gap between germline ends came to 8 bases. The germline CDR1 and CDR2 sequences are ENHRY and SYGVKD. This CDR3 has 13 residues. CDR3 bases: TGTGCCATCAGGGAGACTGCTAACTATGGCTACACCTTC. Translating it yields CAIRETANYGYTF.

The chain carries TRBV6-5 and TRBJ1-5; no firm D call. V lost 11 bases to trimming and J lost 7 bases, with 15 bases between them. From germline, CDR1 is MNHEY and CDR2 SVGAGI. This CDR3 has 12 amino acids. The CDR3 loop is CASRRENQPQHF. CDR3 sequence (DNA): TGTGCCTCCAGACGGGAGAACCAGCCCCAGCATTTT.

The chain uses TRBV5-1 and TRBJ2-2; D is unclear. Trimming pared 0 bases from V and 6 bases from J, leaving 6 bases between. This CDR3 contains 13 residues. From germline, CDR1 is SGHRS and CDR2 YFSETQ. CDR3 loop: CASSLDRPGELFF. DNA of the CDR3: TGCGCCAGCAGCTTGGACCGGCCCGGGGAGCTGTTTTTT.

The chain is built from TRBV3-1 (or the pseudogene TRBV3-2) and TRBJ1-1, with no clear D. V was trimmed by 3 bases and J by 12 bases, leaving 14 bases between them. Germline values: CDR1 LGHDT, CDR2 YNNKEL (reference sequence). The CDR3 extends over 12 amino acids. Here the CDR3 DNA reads TGTGCCAGCAGCCAGGACCGGAGGAGGACTTTCTTT. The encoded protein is CASSQDRRRTFF.

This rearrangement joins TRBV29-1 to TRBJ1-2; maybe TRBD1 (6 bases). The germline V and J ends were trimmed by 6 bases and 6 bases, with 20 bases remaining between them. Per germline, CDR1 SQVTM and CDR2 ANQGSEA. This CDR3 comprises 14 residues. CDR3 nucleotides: TGCAGCGTCCAAACTAGGCGGGACACTAATGGCTACACCTTC. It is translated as CSVQTRRDTNGYTF.

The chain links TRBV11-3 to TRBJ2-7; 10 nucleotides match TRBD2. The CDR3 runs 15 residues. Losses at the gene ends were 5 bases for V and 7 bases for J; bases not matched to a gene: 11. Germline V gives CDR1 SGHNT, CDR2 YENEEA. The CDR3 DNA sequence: TGTGCCAGCAGCCCTACTAGCGGGGACTCTGGGGAGCAGTACTTC. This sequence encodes CASSPTSGDSGEQYF.

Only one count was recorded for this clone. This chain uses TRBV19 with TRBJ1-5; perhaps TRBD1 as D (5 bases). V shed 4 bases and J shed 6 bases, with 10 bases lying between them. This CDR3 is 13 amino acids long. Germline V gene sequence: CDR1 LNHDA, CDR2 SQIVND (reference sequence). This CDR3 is CASSTQAGQPQHF. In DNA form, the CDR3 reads TGTGCCAGTAGTACACAGGCGGGTCAGCCCCAGCATTTT.

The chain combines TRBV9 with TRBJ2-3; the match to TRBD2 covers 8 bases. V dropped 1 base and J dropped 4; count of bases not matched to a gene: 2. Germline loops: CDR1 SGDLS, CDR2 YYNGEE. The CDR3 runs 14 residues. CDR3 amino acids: CASSVTTSADTQYF. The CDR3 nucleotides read TGTGCCAGCAGCGTAACGACTAGCGCAGATACGCAGTATTTT.

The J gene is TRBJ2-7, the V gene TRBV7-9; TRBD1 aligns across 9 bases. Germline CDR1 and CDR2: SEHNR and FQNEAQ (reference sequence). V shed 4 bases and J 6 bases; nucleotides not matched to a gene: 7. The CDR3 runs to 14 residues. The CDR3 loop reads CASSSTGTGFEQYF. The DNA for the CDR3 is TGTGCCAGCAGCTCGACCGGGACAGGGTTCGAGCAGTACTTC.

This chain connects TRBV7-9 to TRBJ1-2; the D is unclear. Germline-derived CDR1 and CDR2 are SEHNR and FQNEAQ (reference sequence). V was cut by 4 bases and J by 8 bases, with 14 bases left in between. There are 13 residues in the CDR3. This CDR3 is CASSSGSALGYTF. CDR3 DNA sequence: TGTGCCAGCAGCTCCGGGTCCGCCCTAGGCTACACCTTC.

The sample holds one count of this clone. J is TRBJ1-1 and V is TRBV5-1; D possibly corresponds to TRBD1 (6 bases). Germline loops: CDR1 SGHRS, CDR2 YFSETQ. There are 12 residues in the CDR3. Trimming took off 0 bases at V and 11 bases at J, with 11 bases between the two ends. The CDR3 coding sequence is TGCGCCAGCAGCTTGGGGGCAGGGGAGGCTTTCTTT. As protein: CASSLGAGEAFF.

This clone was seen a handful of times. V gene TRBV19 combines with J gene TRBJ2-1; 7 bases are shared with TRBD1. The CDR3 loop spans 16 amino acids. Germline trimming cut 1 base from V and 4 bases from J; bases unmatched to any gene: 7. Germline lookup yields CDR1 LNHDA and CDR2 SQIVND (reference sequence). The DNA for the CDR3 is TGTGCCAGTAGTATAGTCGGACAGGTACTTTACAATGAGCAGTTCTTC. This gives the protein CASSIVGQVLYNEQFF.